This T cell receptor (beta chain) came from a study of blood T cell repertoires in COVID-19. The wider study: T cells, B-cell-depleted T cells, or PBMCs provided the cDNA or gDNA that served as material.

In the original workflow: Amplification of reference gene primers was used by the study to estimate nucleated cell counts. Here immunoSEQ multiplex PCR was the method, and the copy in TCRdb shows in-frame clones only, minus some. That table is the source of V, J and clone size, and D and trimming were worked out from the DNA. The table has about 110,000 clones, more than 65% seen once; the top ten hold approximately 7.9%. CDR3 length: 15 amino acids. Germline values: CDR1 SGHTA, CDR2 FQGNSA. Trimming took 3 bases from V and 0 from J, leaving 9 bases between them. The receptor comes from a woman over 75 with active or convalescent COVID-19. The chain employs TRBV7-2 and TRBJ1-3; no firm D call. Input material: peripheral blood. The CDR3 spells CASSFVSVSGNTIYF. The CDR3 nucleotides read TGTGCCAGCAGCTTCGTTTCAGTCTCTGGAAACACCATATATTTT.